The rows below give T cell receptor beta chains drawn from one sample of a study of shared clonotypes between healthy human individuals. Clones were read by immunoSEQ multiplex PCR, and TCRdb kept only the in-frame ones, dropping some. The sample carries 75,000 to 100,000 clones, 40% to 55% recorded once. The material sequenced was PBMCs. All receptors derive from a middle-aged woman in good health. Some clones in this sample may be carry-over from other donors' samples. Both conserved end residues are part of each CDR3. D genes are given only for firm matches. Expanded clones are given a class, and other clones once, few, many or no size at all.

>many|TRBV5-1|TRBJ2-7|TRBD1
CASSLSGTEGFSYEQYF
TGCGCCAGCAGCTTGAGTGGGACAGAGGGCTTCTCCTACGAGCAGTACTTC
>.|TRBV4-2|TRBJ2-7|.
CASATTYEQYF
TGTGCCAGCGCCACCACCTACGAGCAGTACTTC
>.|TRBV18|TRBJ1-4|.
CASSPGSNQATNEKLFF
TGTGCCAGCTCACCAGGGTCGAACCAGGCAACTAATGAAAAACTGTTTTTT
>.|TRBV5-1|TRBJ2-1|.
CASSVGNLGYNEQFF
TGCGCCAGCAGCGTAGGGAACTTAGGGTACAATGAGCAGTTCTTC
>.|TRBV7-2|TRBJ1-1|.
CASSLDRNTEAFF
TGTGCCAGCAGCTTAGACCGTAACACTGAAGCTTTCTTT
>many|TRBV7-9|TRBJ2-7|.
CASSLSGGYEQYF
TGTGCCAGCAGCTTATCCGGGGGCTACGAGCAGTACTTC
>.|TRBV6-6|TRBJ1-1|TRBD1
CASSPRGHGAFF
TGTGCCAGCAGCCCCAGGGGGCACGGAGCTTTCTTT
>.|TRBV4-3|TRBJ2-2|.
CASSLDHGGRETGELFF
TGCGCCAGCAGCCTCGACCATGGGGGAAGGGAAACCGGGGAGCTGTTTTTT
>once|TRBV7-9|TRBJ1-4|.
CASSLGTTNEKLFF
TGTGCCAGCAGCTTGGGAACTACTAATGAAAAACTGTTTTTT
>few|TRBV29-1|TRBJ2-5|TRBD1
CSLARGETQYF
TGCAGCCTGGCCAGGGGGGAGACCCAGTACTTC
>.|TRBV5-1|TRBJ1-4|.
CASSLRTAGEKLFF
TGCGCCAGCAGCTTGCGGACGGCGGGGGAAAAACTGTTTTTT
>many|TRBV30|TRBJ1-3|TRBD1
CAWMSLGQSSGNTIYF
TGTGCCTGGATGTCGTTGGGACAGAGCTCTGGAAACACCATATATTTT
>.|TRBV7-9|TRBJ2-2|.
CASSLASRTNTGELFF
TGTGCCAGCAGCTTAGCGTCGCGTACGAACACCGGGGAGCTGTTTTTT
>many|TRBV7-9|TRBJ1-3|.
CASSSDGHSGNTIYF
TGTGCCAGCAGCTCGGACGGACACTCTGGAAACACCATATATTTT
>many|TRBV6-6|TRBJ1-2|TRBD1
CASSKISDRDYGYTF
TGTGCCAGCAGTAAAATATCGGACAGGGACTATGGCTACACCTTC
>.|TRBV30|TRBJ2-7|.
CAWSRLRVGPYEQYF
TGTGCCTGGAGCCGCCTCAGGGTAGGACCCTATGAGCAGTACTTC
>.|TRBV6-6|TRBJ1-5|.
CASRAGTAVVGPQHF
TGTGCCAGCAGGGCCGGGACCGCCGTCGTCGGGCCCCAGCATTTT
>.|TRBV5-8|TRBJ1-4|TRBD1
CASSAGTGDEKLFF
TGTGCCAGCAGCGCCGGGACAGGGGATGAAAAACTGTTTTTT
>many|TRBV5-5|TRBJ2-2|TRBD1
CASSRGQGKGTGELFF
TGTGCCAGCAGCCGAGGACAGGGAAAGGGCACCGGGGAGCTGTTTTTT
>once|TRBV7-9|TRBJ1-1|TRBD1
CAGSLEGATEAFF
TGTGCCGGCAGCTTAGAGGGGGCCACTGAAGCTTTCTTT
>.|TRBV30|TRBJ2-7|TRBD2
CAWTSGLAGEDEQYF
TGTGCCTGGACCAGTGGACTAGCGGGAGAGGACGAGCAGTACTTC
>few|TRBV11-3|TRBJ2-7|.
CASSLGGDYEQYF
TGTGCCAGCAGCTTAGGGGGTGACTACGAGCAGTACTTC
>.|TRBV11-2|TRBJ2-1|.
CASSGSGLGEQFF
TGTGCCAGCAGCGGGTCGGGGCTTGGGGAGCAGTTCTTC
>many|TRBV2|TRBJ2-3|.
CASNSRGADTQYF
TGTGCCAGCAATTCCAGGGGAGCAGATACGCAGTATTTT
>.|TRBV6-5|TRBJ2-7|TRBD1
CASRSGQGSSYEQYF
TGTGCCAGCAGGTCGGGACAGGGGAGCTCCTACGAGCAGTACTTC
>.|TRBV7-8|TRBJ2-5|TRBD2
CASSFTSGEAQYF
TGTGCCAGCAGCTTCACTAGCGGGGAGGCCCAGTACTTC
>many|TRBV9|TRBJ2-7|.
CASSVGGSDEQYF
TGTGCCAGCAGCGTGGGGGGCTCGGACGAGCAGTACTTC